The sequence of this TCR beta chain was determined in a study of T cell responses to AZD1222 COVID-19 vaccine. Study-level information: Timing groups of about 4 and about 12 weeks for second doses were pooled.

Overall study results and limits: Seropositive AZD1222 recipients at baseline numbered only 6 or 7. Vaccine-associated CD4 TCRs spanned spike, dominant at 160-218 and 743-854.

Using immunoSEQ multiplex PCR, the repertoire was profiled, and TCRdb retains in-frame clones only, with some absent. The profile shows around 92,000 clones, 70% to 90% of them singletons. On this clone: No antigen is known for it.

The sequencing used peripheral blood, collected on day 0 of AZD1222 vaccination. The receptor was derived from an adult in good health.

The chain's CDR3 is CASSIGPDSGNTIYF. CDR3 coding DNA: TGTGCCAGTAGTATAGGGCCGGACTCTGGAAACACCATATATTTT. The V call is TRBV19, the J call TRBJ1-3, with D hard to call. The CDR3 covers 15 residues. Looked up from germline, CDR1 is LNHDA and CDR2 is SQIVND (reference sequence). V lost 1 base and J lost 0, with 7 bases in between.